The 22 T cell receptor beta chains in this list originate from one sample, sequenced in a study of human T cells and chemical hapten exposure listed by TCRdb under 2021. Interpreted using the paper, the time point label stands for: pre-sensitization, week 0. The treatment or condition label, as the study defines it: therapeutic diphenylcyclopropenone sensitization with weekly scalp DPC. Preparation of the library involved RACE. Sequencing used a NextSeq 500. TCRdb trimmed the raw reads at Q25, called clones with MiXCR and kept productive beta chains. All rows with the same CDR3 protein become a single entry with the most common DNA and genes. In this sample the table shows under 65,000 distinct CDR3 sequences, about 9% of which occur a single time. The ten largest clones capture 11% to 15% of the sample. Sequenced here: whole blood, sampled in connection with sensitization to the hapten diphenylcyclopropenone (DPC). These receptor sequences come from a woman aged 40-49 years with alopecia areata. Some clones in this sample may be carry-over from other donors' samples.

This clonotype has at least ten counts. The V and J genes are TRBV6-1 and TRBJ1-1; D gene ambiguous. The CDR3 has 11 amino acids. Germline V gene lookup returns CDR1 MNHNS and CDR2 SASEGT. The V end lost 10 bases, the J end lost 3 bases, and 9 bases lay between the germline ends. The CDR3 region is CATSAYTEAFF. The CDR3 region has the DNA TGTGCCACCTCAGCGTACACTGAAGCTTTCTTT.

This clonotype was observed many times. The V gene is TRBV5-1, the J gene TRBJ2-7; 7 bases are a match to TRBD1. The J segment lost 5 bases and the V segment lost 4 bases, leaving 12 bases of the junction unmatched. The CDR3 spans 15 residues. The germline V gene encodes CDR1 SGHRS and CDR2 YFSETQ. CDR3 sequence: CASSQTTGAGHEQYF. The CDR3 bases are TGCGCCAGCAGCCAAACAACAGGGGCAGGGCACGAGCAGTACTTC.

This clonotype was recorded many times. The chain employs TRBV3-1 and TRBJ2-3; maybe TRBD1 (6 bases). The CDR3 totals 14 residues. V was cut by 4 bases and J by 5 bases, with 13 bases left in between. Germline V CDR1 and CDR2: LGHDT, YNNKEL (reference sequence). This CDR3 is CASSRRLQGDTQYF. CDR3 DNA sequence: TGTGCCAGCAGCCGCAGATTACAGGGAGATACGCAGTATTTT.

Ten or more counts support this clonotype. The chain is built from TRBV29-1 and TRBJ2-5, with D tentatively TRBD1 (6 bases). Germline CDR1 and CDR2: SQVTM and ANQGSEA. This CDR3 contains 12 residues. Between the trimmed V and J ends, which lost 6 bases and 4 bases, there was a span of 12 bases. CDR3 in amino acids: CSVRQAPETQYF. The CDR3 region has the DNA TGCAGCGTCCGACAGGCCCCAGAGACCCAGTACTTC.

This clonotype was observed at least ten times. This CDR3 reads CSASSQETQYF. The CDR3 DNA is TGCAGTGCTAGTTCGCAAGAGACCCAGTACTTC. The rearrangement uses TRBV20-1 and TRBJ2-5; no clear D. Germline V gene sequence: CDR1 DFQATT, CDR2 SNEGSKA (reference sequence). There are 11 residues in the CDR3. With 3 bases removed from V and 2 bases from J, the gap between germline ends came to 4 bases.

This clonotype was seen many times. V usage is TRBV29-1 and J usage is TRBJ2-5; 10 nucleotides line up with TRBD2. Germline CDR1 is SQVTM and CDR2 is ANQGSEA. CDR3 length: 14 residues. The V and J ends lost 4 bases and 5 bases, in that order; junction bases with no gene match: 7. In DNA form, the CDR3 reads TGCAGCGTTGGAATAGCGGGGGGTTCTGAGACCCAGTACTTC. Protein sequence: CSVGIAGGSETQYF. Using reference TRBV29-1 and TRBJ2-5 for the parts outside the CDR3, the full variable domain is SAVISQKPSRDICQRGTSLTIQCQVDSQVTMMFWYRQQPGQSLTLIATANQGSEATYESGFVIDKFPISRPNLTFSTLTVSNMSPEDSSIYLCSVGIAGGSETQYFGPGTRLLVL.

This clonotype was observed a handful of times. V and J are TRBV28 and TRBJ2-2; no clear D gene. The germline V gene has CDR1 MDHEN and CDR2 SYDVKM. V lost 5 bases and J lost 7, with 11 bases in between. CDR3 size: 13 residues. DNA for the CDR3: TGTGCCAGCAGTCCATACACGCTCGGGGAGCTGTTTTTT. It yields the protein CASSPYTLGELFF.

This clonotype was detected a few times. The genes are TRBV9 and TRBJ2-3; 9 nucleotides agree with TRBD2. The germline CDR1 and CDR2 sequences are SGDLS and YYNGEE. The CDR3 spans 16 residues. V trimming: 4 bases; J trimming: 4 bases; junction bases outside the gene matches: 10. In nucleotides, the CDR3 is TGTGCCAGCAGCTTAGCCGGGACTAGCAGTGCAGATACGCAGTATTTT. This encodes CASSLAGTSSADTQYF.

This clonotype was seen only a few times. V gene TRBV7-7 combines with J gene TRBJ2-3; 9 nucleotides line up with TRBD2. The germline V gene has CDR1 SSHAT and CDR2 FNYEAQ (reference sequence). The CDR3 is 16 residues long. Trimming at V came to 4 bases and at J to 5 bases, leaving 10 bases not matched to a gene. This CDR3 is CASSSGLAKSGDTQYF. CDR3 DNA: TGTGCCAGCAGCTCGGGACTAGCTAAATCTGGAGATACGCAGTATTTT.

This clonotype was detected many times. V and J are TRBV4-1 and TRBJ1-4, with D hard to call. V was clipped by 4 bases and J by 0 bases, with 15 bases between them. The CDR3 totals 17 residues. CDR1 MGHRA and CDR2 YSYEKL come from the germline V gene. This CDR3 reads CASSPFERVATNEKLFF. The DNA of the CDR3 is TGCGCCAGCAGCCCTTTCGAAAGGGTTGCAACTAATGAAAAACTGTTTTTT.

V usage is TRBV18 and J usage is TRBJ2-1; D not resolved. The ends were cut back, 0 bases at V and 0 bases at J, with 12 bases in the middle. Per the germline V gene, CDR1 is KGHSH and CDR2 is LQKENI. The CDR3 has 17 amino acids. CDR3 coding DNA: TGTGCCAGCTCACCACCGTGGGCCCTTAGCTCCTACAATGAGCAGTTCTTC. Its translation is CASSPPWALSSYNEQFF.

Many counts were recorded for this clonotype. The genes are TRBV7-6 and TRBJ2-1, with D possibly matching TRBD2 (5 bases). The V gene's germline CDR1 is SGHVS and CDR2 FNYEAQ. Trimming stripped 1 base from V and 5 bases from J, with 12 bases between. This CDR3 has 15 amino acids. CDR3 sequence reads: CASSLEQLENNEQFF. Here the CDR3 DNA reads TGTGCCAGCAGCTTAGAGCAACTAGAAAACAATGAGCAGTTCTTC.

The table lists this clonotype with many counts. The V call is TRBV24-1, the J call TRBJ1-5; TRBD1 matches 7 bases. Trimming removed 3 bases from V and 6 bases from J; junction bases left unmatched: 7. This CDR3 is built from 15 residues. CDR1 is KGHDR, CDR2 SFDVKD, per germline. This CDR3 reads CATSDKGAGGQPQHF. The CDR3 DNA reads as TGTGCCACCAGTGATAAGGGGGCTGGGGGTCAGCCCCAGCATTTT.

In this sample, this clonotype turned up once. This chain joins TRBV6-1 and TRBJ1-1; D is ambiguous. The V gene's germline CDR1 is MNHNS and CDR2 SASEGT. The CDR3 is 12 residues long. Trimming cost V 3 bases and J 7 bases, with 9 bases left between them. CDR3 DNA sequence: TGTGCCAGCAGTGAGATCCCAGATGAAGCTTTCTTT. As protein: CASSEIPDEAFF.

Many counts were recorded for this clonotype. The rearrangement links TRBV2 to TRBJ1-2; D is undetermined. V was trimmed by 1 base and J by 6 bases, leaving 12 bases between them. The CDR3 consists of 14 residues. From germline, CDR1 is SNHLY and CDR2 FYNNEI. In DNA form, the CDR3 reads TGTGCCAGCAGTGAAGGGAGGGCCACGGATGGCTACACCTTC. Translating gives CASSEGRATDGYTF.

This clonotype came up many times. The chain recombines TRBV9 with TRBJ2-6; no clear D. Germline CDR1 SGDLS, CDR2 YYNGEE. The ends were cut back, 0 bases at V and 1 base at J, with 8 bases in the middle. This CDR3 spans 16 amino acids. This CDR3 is CASSVGFGSGANVLTF. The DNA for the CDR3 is TGTGCCAGCAGCGTAGGGTTTGGGTCTGGGGCCAACGTCCTGACTTTC.

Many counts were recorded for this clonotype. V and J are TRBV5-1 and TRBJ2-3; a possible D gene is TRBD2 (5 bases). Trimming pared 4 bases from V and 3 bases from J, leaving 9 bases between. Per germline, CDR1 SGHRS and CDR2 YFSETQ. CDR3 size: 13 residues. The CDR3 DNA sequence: TGCGCCAGCAGCCGGGAAGGGACAGATACGCAGTATTTT. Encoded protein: CASSREGTDTQYF.

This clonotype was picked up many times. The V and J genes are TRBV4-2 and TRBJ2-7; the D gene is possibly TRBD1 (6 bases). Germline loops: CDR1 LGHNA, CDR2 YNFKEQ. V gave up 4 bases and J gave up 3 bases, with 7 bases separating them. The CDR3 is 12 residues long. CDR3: CASSPDSYEQYF. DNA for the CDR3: TGTGCCAGCAGCCCGGACAGCTACGAGCAGTACTTC.

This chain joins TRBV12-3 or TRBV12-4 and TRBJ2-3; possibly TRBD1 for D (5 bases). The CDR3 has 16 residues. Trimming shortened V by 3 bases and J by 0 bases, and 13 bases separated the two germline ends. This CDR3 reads CASSFGGAASTDTQYF. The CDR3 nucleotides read TGTGCCAGCAGTTTCGGTGGGGCGGCTAGCACAGATACGCAGTATTTT.

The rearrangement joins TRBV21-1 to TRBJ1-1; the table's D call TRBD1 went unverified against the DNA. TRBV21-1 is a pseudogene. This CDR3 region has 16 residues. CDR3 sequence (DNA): TGTGCCAGCAGTCCTGGGCGACAGGGTTGGGACACTGAAGCTTTCTTT. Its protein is CASSPGRQGWDTEAFF.

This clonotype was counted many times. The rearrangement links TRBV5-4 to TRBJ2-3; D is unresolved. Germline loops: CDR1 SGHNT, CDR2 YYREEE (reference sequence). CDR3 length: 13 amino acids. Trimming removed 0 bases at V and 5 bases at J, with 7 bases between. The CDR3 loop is CASSLGSGDTQYF. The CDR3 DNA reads TGTGCCAGCAGCTTGGGTTCCGGAGATACGCAGTATTTT.

The CDR3 DNA reads TGTGCCTGGAGTCCGGACAGGGGAGGCACAGATACGCAGTATTTT. It specifies CAWSPDRGGTDTQYF. The genes are TRBV30 and TRBJ2-3, with 9 nucleotides matching TRBD1. CDR1 GTSNPN and CDR2 SVGIG come from the germline V gene (reference sequence). The CDR3 consists of 15 residues. V trimming: 2 bases; J trimming: 1 base; junction bases outside the gene matches: 4.